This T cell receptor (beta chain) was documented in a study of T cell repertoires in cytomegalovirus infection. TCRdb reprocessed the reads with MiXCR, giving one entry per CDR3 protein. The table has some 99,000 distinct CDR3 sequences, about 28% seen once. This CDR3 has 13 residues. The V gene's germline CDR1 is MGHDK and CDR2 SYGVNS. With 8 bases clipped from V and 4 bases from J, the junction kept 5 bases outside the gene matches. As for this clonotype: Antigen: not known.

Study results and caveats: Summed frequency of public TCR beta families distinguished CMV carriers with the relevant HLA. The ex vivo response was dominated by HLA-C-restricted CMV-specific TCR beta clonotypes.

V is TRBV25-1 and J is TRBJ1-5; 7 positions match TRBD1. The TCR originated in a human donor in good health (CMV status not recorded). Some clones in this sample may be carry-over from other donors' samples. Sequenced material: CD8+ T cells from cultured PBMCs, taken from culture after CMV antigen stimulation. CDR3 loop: CASSGTANQPQHF. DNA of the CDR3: TGTGCCAGCTCCGGGACAGCTAATCAGCCCCAGCATTTT.